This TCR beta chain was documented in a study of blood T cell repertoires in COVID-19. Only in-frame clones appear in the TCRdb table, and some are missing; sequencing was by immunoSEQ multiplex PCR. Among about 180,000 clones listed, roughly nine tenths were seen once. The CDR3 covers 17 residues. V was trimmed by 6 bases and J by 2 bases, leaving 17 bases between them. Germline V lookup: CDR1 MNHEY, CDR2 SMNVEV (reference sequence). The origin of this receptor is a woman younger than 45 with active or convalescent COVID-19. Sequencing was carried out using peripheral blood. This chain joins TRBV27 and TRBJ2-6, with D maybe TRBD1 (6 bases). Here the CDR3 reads CASRSRDTGTGANVLTF. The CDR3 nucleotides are TGTGCCAGCAGATCCCGGGACACCGGTACTGGGGCCAACGTCCTGACTTTC.